This T cell receptor (beta chain) comes out of a study of CD8 T cell repertoires and HIV-1 epitope variants. For the study at large: Twenty-five autologous and known Gag and Nef epitope variant peptides each stimulated T cells separately. Controls were a CMV, EBV and flu pool, Ebola AY9, and no peptide. Autologous T cell-negative cells served as antigen-presenting cells in equal numbers.

In the case of this clone: Its specificity is not known.

Survey-depth immunoSEQ sequencing covered TCR beta CDR3 regions. Sequenced by immunoSEQ multiplex PCR; TCRdb stores in-frame clones only, minus some. The sample comprises some 4,900 clones, about 62% of which are singletons, and approximately 40% rests with the top ten. The germline gives CDR1 LNHDA, CDR2 SQIVND (reference sequence). CDR3 length equals 15 residues. The V segment lost 2 bases and the J segment 4 bases; nucleotides outside the gene matches: 3. The specimen was cultured CD8+ T cells derived from PBMCs. This sequence originates from a male donor with HIV. This rearrangement joins TRBV19 to TRBJ2-1; 9 positions agree with TRBD2. The CDR3 region has the DNA TGTGCCAGTAGTATAAGCGGGGGGCGATACAATGAGCAGTTCTTC. Amino acids: CASSISGGRYNEQFF.